The clone carrying this T cell receptor (beta chain) was detected many times. Its antigen is undetermined. This sample was included in a study of T-cell reconstitution after alpha-beta-depleted transplantation in children. Whole-study results and caveats: Several hundred expanded graft clones reportedly gave rise to the alpha-beta T cells present about two months after transplant. Once a year had passed after transplant, T-cell counts and diversity came mostly from newly produced T cells. After transplant, high TCRbeta diversity at day 60 in some patients arose from surviving recipient T cells and thymic progenitors.

V gave up 5 bases and J gave up 5 bases, with 21 bases separating them. This CDR3 has 16 residues. Germline V gene lookup returns CDR1 MNHEY and CDR2 SVGEGT. Construction of the TCRbeta library involved unique molecular identifiers. TCRdb itself ran the PCR reads through MiXCR, one entry per CDR3 protein. This sample yields 84,000 or so distinct CDR3 sequences, of which roughly 16% are seen a single time; less than 20% belongs to the top ten. Sequenced material: PBMCs, mostly from graft donor cells, taken 180 days after TCRalphabeta/CD19-depleted stem cell transplant. This TCR came from a male patient under 10 years old who had a stem cell transplant for acute lymphoblastic leukemia, so the T cells may come from the graft donor. This chain links TRBV6-2 or TRBV6-3 with TRBJ2-5; maybe TRBD1 (5 bases). CDR3 region: CASSPSTQGMGETQYF. CDR3 DNA sequence: TGTGCCAGCAGTCCCTCTACTCAGGGTATGGGGGAGACCCAGTACTTC.